Below, 21 T cell receptor beta chains from the same sample are listed, as sequenced in a study of graft-versus-host responses after intestinal transplantation. For these TCRs, the target antigens are not known. The protocol was immunoSEQ multiplex PCR, while the TCRdb copy is restricted to in-frame clones and leaves out a portion. The table includes approximately 90,000 clones, approximately 90% detected once. The sequences come from unstimulated CD8+ T cells sorted from spleen or lymph node cells, collected before transplant. These receptors were collected from a human donor who was the organ donor for an intestinal transplant.

The CDR3 DNA sequence: TGTGCCAGCAGCTCCTCCTACGAGCAGTACTTC. It translates to CASSSSYEQYF. The V and J genes are TRBV5-5 and TRBJ2-7; D is unclear. This CDR3 contains 11 residues. Trimming cost V 3 bases and J 0 bases, with 1 base left between them. From germline, CDR1 is SGHKS and CDR2 YYEKEE (reference sequence).

The chain couples TRBV11-2 to TRBJ2-1, with D perhaps being TRBD1 or TRBD2 (6 bases each). In germline, CDR1 is SGHAT, CDR2 FQNNGV. V shed 3 bases and J shed 4 bases, with 16 bases lying between them. The CDR3 consists of 16 residues. CDR3 protein: CASSLAWAGQYNEQFF. CDR3 sequence (DNA): TGTGCCAGCAGCTTGGCGTGGGCGGGACAATACAATGAGCAGTTCTTC.

V is TRBV6-5 and J is TRBJ2-1; TRBD2 is a possible D gene (5 bases). Trimming left V 8 bases short and J 7 bases short, with 18 bases between. Germline CDR1 and CDR2: MNHEY and SVGAGI. CDR3 length: 14 amino acids. The CDR3 is CASGRAALANEQFF. The DNA of the CDR3 is TGTGCCAGCGGTCGAGCGGCCCTCGCGAATGAGCAGTTCTTC.

This sequence joins TRBV2 and TRBJ2-3; D unresolved. Trimming removed 1 base at V and 6 bases at J, with 11 bases between. This CDR3 has 14 residues. CDR1 is SNHLY, CDR2 FYNNEI, per germline. CDR3 DNA: TGTGCCAGCAGTGAAGTGGGGTCGAAGGATACGCAGTATTTT. This sequence encodes CASSEVGSKDTQYF.

V gene TRBV29-1 combines with J gene TRBJ2-7, with a possible D match to TRBD2 (5 bases). The germline V gene encodes CDR1 SQVTM and CDR2 ANQGSEA. The CDR3 has 13 residues. The germline V and J ends were trimmed by 0 bases and 3 bases, with 9 bases remaining between them. Here the CDR3 DNA reads TGCAGCGTTGAAGATGGAAGCGGCTACGAGCAGTACTTC. Translating gives CSVEDGSGYEQYF.

The V call is TRBV2, the J call TRBJ1-1; 7 bases are a match to TRBD1. Germline CDR1 is SNHLY and CDR2 is FYNNEI. This CDR3 spans 14 amino acids. With V trimmed by 10 bases and J by 3 bases, 11 bases remained unmatched. The CDR3 loop reads CATSPGQLHTEAFF. The CDR3 DNA reads TGTGCCACTTCCCCGGGACAGCTGCACACTGAAGCTTTCTTT. Using reference TRBV2 and TRBJ1-1 for the parts outside the CDR3, the full variable domain is EPEVTQTPSHQVTQMGQEVILRCVPISNHLYFYWYRQILGQKVEFLVSFYNNEISEKSEIFDDQFSVERPDGSNFTLKIRSTKLEDSAMYFCATSPGQLHTEAFFGQGTRLTVV.

This rearrangement joins TRBV4-2 to TRBJ2-7; TRBD2 is a possible D gene (5 bases). The germline V gene encodes CDR1 LGHNA and CDR2 YNFKEQ. The CDR3 extends over 15 amino acids. Trimming pared 4 bases from V and 5 bases from J, leaving 18 bases between. The CDR3, as DNA: TGTGCCAGCAGCCCGCTACTAGGCGGATCCCACGAGCAGTACTTC. This sequence encodes CASSPLLGGSHEQYF.

The rearrangement links TRBV5-6 to TRBJ1-1, with TRBD1 identical over 9 bases. The CDR3 spans 15 residues. Germline V gene lookup returns CDR1 SGHDT and CDR2 YYEEEE. The junction had 2 bases not matched to a gene; V was cut back by 1 base and J by 1 base. The CDR3 is CASSLSGQGNTEAFF. The CDR3 DNA reads TGTGCCAGCAGCTTGTCGGGACAGGGGAACACTGAAGCTTTCTTT.

Details on this clone: A much larger clone differs from this one at a single base, so this may be a read error. CDR3 DNA sequence: TGTGCCAGCAGCAAATACACCGGGGAGCTGTTTTTT. Protein product: CASSKYTGELFF. The chain employs TRBV7-6 and TRBJ2-2; no firm D call. The germline gives CDR1 SGHVS, CDR2 FNYEAQ. V dropped 5 bases and J dropped 3 bases, with 4 bases sitting between them. The CDR3 extends over 12 amino acids.

This clone turned up a few times. The chain combines TRBV6-1 with TRBJ2-6; 7 positions match TRBD1. This CDR3 region has 15 residues. Germline V CDR1 and CDR2: MNHNS, SASEGT. Germline trimming cut 4 bases from V and 1 base from J; bases unmatched to any gene: 1. The CDR3 protein is CASSAQGSGANVLTF. For the CDR3, the DNA is TGTGCCAGCAGTGCACAGGGGTCTGGGGCCAACGTCCTGACTTTC.

The chain carries TRBV6-1 and TRBJ1-4; D is undetermined. This CDR3 has 14 residues. Trimming pared 1 base from V and 5 bases from J, leaving 8 bases between. The germline V gene has CDR1 MNHNS and CDR2 SASEGT. CDR3 in DNA: TGTGCCAGCAGTGAAGGCGAGTGGAATGAAAAACTGTTTTTT. Translated: CASSEGEWNEKLFF.

The chain links TRBV7-9 to TRBJ2-7; TRBD2 agrees at 7 bases. V lost 10 bases to trimming and J lost 5 bases; unmatched junction nucleotides: 8. The CDR3 is made up of 12 amino acids. CDR1 SEHNR and CDR2 FQNEAQ come from the germline V gene (reference sequence). CDR3 nucleotides: TGTGCCATCGGGACTACCCTCGACGAGCAGTACTTC. This translates into CAIGTTLDEQYF.

The V and J genes are TRBV5-6 and TRBJ2-7; D tentatively fits TRBD1 or TRBD2 (5 bases each). Trimming cost V 4 bases and J 2 bases, with 16 bases left between them. Germline assignment: CDR1 SGHDT and CDR2 YYEEEE. This CDR3 is 15 amino acids long. The CDR3 sequence is CASSPGQGPTYEQYF. The CDR3 nucleotides read TGTGCCAGCAGCCCTGGCCAGGGACCTACCTACGAGCAGTACTTC. The full variable domain, in which reference TRBV5-6 and TRBJ2-7 provide the parts outside the CDR3, is DAGVTQSPTHLIKTRGQQVTLRCSPKSGHDTVSWYQQALGQGPQFIFQYYEEEERQRGNFPDRFSGHQFPNYSSELNVNALLLGDSALYLCASSPGQGPTYEQYFGPGTRLTVT.

The V gene is TRBV5-1, the J gene TRBJ2-3; 11 nucleotides align to TRBD2. Germline assignment: CDR1 SGHRS and CDR2 YFSETQ. This CDR3 is built from 16 residues. The junction had 10 bases not matched to a gene; V was cut back by 4 bases and J by 6 bases. CDR3 nucleotide sequence: TGCGCCAGCAGCGGGCCACTAGCGGGAGTAGCGGATACGCAGTATTTT. Protein product: CASSGPLAGVADTQYF. The entire variable domain, with the rest obtained from reference TRBV5-1 and TRBJ2-3, is as follows: KAGVTQTPRYLIKTRGQQVTLSCSPISGHRSVSWYQQTPGQGLQFLFEYFSETQRNKGNFPGRFSGRQFSNSRSEMNVSTLELGDSALYLCASSGPLAGVADTQYFGPGTRLTVL.

The chain combines TRBV7-6 with TRBJ2-7; either TRBD1 or TRBD2 may supply D (5 bases each). V lost 5 bases, J lost 4 bases, and 12 bases lay in between. The CDR3 is 13 amino acids. Looked up from germline, CDR1 is SGHVS and CDR2 is FNYEAQ. CDR3 in amino acids: CASSEGPGYEQYF. CDR3 sequence (DNA): TGTGCCAGCAGCGAGGGACCCGGGTACGAGCAGTACTTC.

The V gene is TRBV7-2, the J gene TRBJ2-1; 7 bases are shared with TRBD2. Germline V gene lookup returns CDR1 SGHTA and CDR2 FQGNSA. Losses at the gene ends were 3 bases for V and 6 bases for J; bases not matched to a gene: 5. CDR3 length: 14 residues. CDR3 region: CASSFGLGPNEQFF. The CDR3 DNA reads TGTGCCAGCAGCTTTGGACTAGGGCCCAATGAGCAGTTCTTC.

This clone was observed a single time. The chain is built from TRBV30 and TRBJ2-7; D uncertain. V was cut by 0 bases and J by 2 bases, with 8 bases left in between. CDR1 is GTSNPN and CDR2 is SVGIG in the germline V gene (reference sequence). CDR3 length equals 13 residues. The CDR3 sequence is CAWSVQTPYEQYF. CDR3 bases: TGTGCCTGGAGTGTACAGACACCCTACGAGCAGTACTTC.

The chain combines TRBV5-8 with TRBJ1-4; unclear D gene. CDR1 is SGHTS, CDR2 YDEGEE, per germline. V lost 4 bases and J 3 bases, leaving 13 bases between the germline ends. The CDR3 totals 15 residues. The CDR3 nucleotides are TGTGCCAGCAGCCTGGTTTGGACGGCTAATGAAAAACTGTTTTTT. Translating it yields CASSLVWTANEKLFF.

Written as DNA, the CDR3 is TGTGCCAGCAGTTGGAGCGGGGGACCCTACGAGCAGTACTTC. Amino acid sequence: CASSWSGGPYEQYF. The V call is TRBV27, the J call TRBJ2-7, with 8 nucleotides matching TRBD2. The germline gives CDR1 MNHEY, CDR2 SMNVEV (reference sequence). The CDR3 is 14 residues long. With 4 bases clipped from V and 2 bases from J, the junction kept 4 bases outside the gene matches.

In this sample, this clone turned up once. J is TRBJ1-1 and V is TRBV10-1; D gene unclear. CDR1 and CDR2 (germline): WNHNN, SYGVQD (reference sequence). This CDR3 region has 16 residues. V lost 8 bases, J lost 4 bases, and 23 bases lay in between. CDR3 coding DNA: TGCGCCAGCCCCCCCTTGGCTCGCCTCAATATCACTGAAGCTTTCTTT. This codes for CASPPLARLNITEAFF.

V gene TRBV11-2 combines with J gene TRBJ1-1; 7 bases map to TRBD1. The V gene's germline CDR1 is SGHAT and CDR2 FQNNGV. CDR3 size: 16 residues. Germline trimming cut 5 bases from V and 4 bases from J; bases unmatched to any gene: 13. The CDR3 sequence: CASSHDLEGAGTEAFF. CDR3 nucleotides: TGTGCCAGCAGCCATGATTTGGAGGGGGCAGGCACTGAAGCTTTCTTT. The variable domain in full, completed from reference TRBV11-2 and TRBJ1-1, reads EAGVAQSPRYKIIEKRQSVAFWCNPISGHATLYWYQQILGQGPKLLIQFQNNGVVDDSQLPKDRFSAERLKGVDSTLKIQPAKLEDSAVYLCASSHDLEGAGTEAFFGQGTRLTVV.